Included here is one T cell receptor (beta chain) sequence, with context. What it recognizes is unknown. This specimen comes from a study of tumor-infiltrating lymphocytes in primary liver carcinoma. Findings of the study overall: Roughly 7.5-25% of top clones, and no more, occurred in all five tumor regions. Tumors and blood were compared for top-250-clone fraction, and tumors had the significantly higher value (p = 0.039). Lower overlap was observed for tumor-adjacent and tumor-blood pairs relative to tumor region pairs.

CDR3 length equals 14 residues. From germline, CDR1 is MDHEN and CDR2 SYDVKM. With a constant-region primer, TCR beta cDNA was made from approximately 500 ng of total RNA. Three nested multiplex PCR rounds, a slightly modified ARM-PCR, produced the libraries for TCR beta. TRBV1-TRBV30 forward primers paired with a C-beta reverse primer drove the first two PCR rounds, approximately 11 cycles each. A single record per CDR3 protein comes from TCRdb applying MiXCR to the multiplex PCR reads. The top ten hold around a sixth of the sample, which has fewer than 200,000 distinct CDR3 sequences, approximately 86% seen once. Co-extraction of RNA and DNA was performed on roughly 20-34 mg of unsorted bulk tissue. Per tumor, sampling covered five separate regions.

The chain has TRBV28 and TRBJ1-5; D not resolved. The J call may be mistaken, given a closer DNA end match to TRBJ2-3. Specimen: tumor tissue from primary liver carcinoma. This clonotype was sampled from a middle-aged man with primary liver carcinoma and hepatitis B virus infection. The CDR3, as DNA: TGTGCCAGCAGTTTGGTGGATAGCAATCAGCCCCAGTATTTT. Protein product: CASSLVDSNQPQYF.